This T cell receptor (beta chain) was profiled in a study of blood T cell repertoires in COVID-19. This clone was counted a single time. The trim removed 0 bases at V and 5 bases at J, leaving 13 bases unmatched. CDR3 length: 18 amino acids. Germline CDR1 MGHDK, CDR2 SYGVNS. Original processing methods: Amplification with reference gene primers provided the estimates of nucleated cell counts. Clones were read by immunoSEQ multiplex PCR, and TCRdb kept only the in-frame ones, dropping some. The V and J calls and clone size were taken over from that table, and D and trimming were inferred from the DNA. The sample holds 300,000 to 500,000 clones, roughly 87% seen once. Participant reports of clinical history set cohort assignment.

The sequenced sample consisted of PBMCs or T cells enriched from blood (not recorded which). The clonotype was recovered from a woman in her thirties or forties with acute COVID-19. This chain connects TRBV25-1 to TRBJ1-3, with 7 bases matching TRBD1. This CDR3 is CASSEYGPLAGGRNTIYF. In DNA form, the CDR3 reads TGTGCCAGCAGTGAATATGGCCCTTTGGCAGGGGGGCGAAACACCATATATTTT. The variable domain in full, completed from reference TRBV25-1 and TRBJ1-3, reads EADIYQTPRYLVIGTGKKITLECSQTMGHDKMYWYQQDPGMELHLIHYSYGVNSTEKGDLSSESTVSRIRTEHFPLTLESARPSHTSQYLCASSEYGPLAGGRNTIYFGEGSWLTVV.